This TCR beta chain derives from a study of shared clonotypes between healthy human individuals. Study-level information: Per donor, CD8 memory used one plate, CD8 naive used two, CD4 memory used three and CD4 naive used three.

CD8 cells regarded as naive lacked CD45RO, were positively chosen for CCR7, and omitted terminally differentiated effector memory CD45RA+ cells. None of the donors, who were healthy HIV-negative adults, had recently had acute infections or vaccinations. In the study's own analysis: From ImmunoSEQ came sequences covering only the junction and carrying no quality scores, so filtering differed. Here immunoSEQ multiplex PCR was the method, and the copy in TCRdb shows in-frame clones only, minus some. The V and J calls and clone size were taken over from that table, and D and trimming were inferred from the DNA. The sample includes 1.5 million to 2.5 million clones, just under 95% of them seen just once. Per germline, CDR1 SGHDT and CDR2 YYEEEE. The CDR3 length is 13 residues.

The V and J genes are TRBV5-6 and TRBJ2-5; TRBD1 is a possible D gene (6 bases). The J call may not be correct, given that the DNA end is closer to TRBJ2-7. This receptor was obtained from a young man in good health. Sequences were obtained from naive CD8+ T cells sorted from blood. CDR3 coding DNA: TGTGCCAGCAGCTTCGGGACAATGGGCGAGCAGTACTTC. Translating gives CASSFGTMGEQYF.